The source of this T cell receptor beta chain is a study of CD8+ T cells in alopecia areata. Turning to the study itself: Oral tofacitinib (5 to 10 mg twice daily) was administered to treated patients. Findings of the study overall: Having just one nonresponder leaves the connection between baseline CD8+ expansion and response unresolved.

Note on this clone: Its specificity is not known.

As the sequencing template, cDNA was produced by extracting RNA and reverse transcribing it. TCRdb keeps only in-frame clones here, not all; method: immunoSEQ multiplex PCR. The sample has 150,000 to 250,000 clones; roughly 64% are singletons. V was clipped by 6 bases and J by 3 bases, with 9 bases between them. This CDR3 is built from 12 residues. Germline assignment: CDR1 MNHEY and CDR2 SVGAGI. Treatment meaning: oral pan-JAK inhibitor, 5-10 mg twice daily. The TCR was taken from a human donor with alopecia areata. The genes are TRBV6-5 and TRBJ2-7; D is undetermined. The sample consisted of CD4+ T cells sorted from blood, taken at week 24, from a patient treated with tofacitinib. This CDR3 reads CASRSHLYEQYF. CDR3 nucleotides: TGTGCCAGCAGATCCCACCTCTACGAGCAGTACTTC.